The 5 T cell receptor beta chains below were found in one sample sequenced in a study of blood T cell repertoires in COVID-19. The method was immunoSEQ multiplex PCR; TCRdb's version includes in-frame clones alone and lacks a portion of them. The sample lists 280,000 or so clones; about nine tenths were seen once. The specimen was peripheral blood. These receptors originate from a woman aged 55 to 70 with acute or convalescent COVID-19.

The chain uses TRBV9 and TRBJ2-3, with 7 bases identical to TRBD2. Germline CDR1 reads SGDLS; CDR2 reads YYNGEE. This CDR3 is built from 16 residues. J lost 1 base, V lost 0 bases, and 5 bases had no gene match. This chain's CDR3 is CASSVGGSGGTDTQYF. The CDR3 nucleotides are TGTGCCAGCAGCGTAGGGGGGAGCGGGGGCACAGATACGCAGTATTTT.

This chain links TRBV5-1 with TRBJ2-5; 12 nucleotides line up with TRBD2. The junction had 4 bases not matched to a gene; V was cut back by 6 bases and J by 7 bases. CDR1 and CDR2 (germline): SGHRS, YFSETQ. The CDR3 covers 13 residues. The CDR3 protein is CASIETSGGTQYF. The CDR3 DNA is TGCGCCAGCATCGAGACTAGCGGGGGGACCCAGTACTTC.

The CDR3 DNA is TGCAGCGGGGTCGGGACACCCAATGAAAAACTGTTTTTT. It specifies CSGVGTPNEKLFF. The V call is TRBV29-1, the J call TRBJ1-4; D possibly corresponds to TRBD1 (6 bases). From germline, CDR1 is SQVTM and CDR2 ANQGSEA. V was shortened by 7 bases and J by 5 bases, with 14 bases between the two germline ends. The CDR3 is 13 amino acids.

This chain links TRBV9 with TRBJ2-2; D perhaps matches TRBD2 (6 bases). This CDR3 contains 15 residues. Germline V gene data show CDR1 as SGDLS and CDR2 as YYNGEE. V dropped 0 bases and J dropped 4 bases, with 10 bases sitting between them. Here the CDR3 DNA reads TGTGCCAGCAGCGTAGGCGGGGTAGGCACCGGGGAGCTGTTTTTT. It translates to CASSVGGVGTGELFF.

In this sample, this clone turned up a few times. Other DNA sequences in this specimen translate into the identical CDR3. V gene TRBV19 combines with J gene TRBJ2-3, with 13 bases identical to TRBD2. Germline trimming cut 6 bases from V and 4 bases from J; bases unmatched to any gene: 4. The CDR3 has 15 amino acids. Germline loops: CDR1 LNHDA, CDR2 SQIVND (reference sequence). CDR3 loop: CASRETSGGPDTQYF. The CDR3, as DNA: TGTGCCAGTAGGGAGACTAGCGGGGGGCCAGATACGCAGTATTTT.